This T cell receptor (beta chain) was sequenced in a study of glioma-infiltrating T cells (TCRdb year 2016). General notes on the study: The low-grade gliomas were WHO grade II oligodendrogliomas or astrocytomas, while the glioblastomas were WHO grade IV tumors sampled at initial diagnosis rather than at recurrent diagnosis. Glioma patients received dexamethasone for six or fewer days before surgery. Blood libraries targeted about 4- to 10-fold sequencing coverage of around 950,000 peripheral T cells. Glioma tissue, non-neoplastic brain tissue and matched peripheral blood mononuclear cells were used as sources from which TCR alpha- and beta-chain repertoires were sequenced. To measure how far tissue and blood T-cell populations diverged, each tissue-infiltrating repertoire was compared against the peripheral blood repertoire of the same patient. The paired cohort comprised three low-grade glioma patients, several primary glioblastoma patients and three non-glioma patients contributing non-neoplastic brain tissue.

V loses 2 bases of germline sequence and J loses 7 bases, and the interval between the two ends is 12 bases. The germline V gene (reference sequence) supplies CDR1 LGHDT and CDR2 YNNKEL. Its CDR3 holds 14 amino acids, cysteine through phenylalanine. The entry retains the CDR3 DNA only, 42 bases that are in frame from base 1. Study-wide findings and limitations: VJ-independent divergence between tissue and blood was below expectation in non-neoplastic patients but above expectation in all gliomas, especially low-grade gliomas. Group comparisons rested on small numbers: three non-neoplastic, three low-grade glioma and eight glioblastoma patients. Tissue and blood shared very few CDR3 sequences, a result attributed to high CDR3 diversity and limited sampling. Patients with low tissue-blood divergence were marked by a signature set of shared blood CDR3 motifs, and this signature set was depleted in highly divergent patients.

Immediately after resection, surgical brain or tumor specimens were cryofrozen in liquid nitrogen, with peripheral blood cells collected concurrently. TCR alpha and beta CDR3 regions were amplified with the iRepertoire nested amplicon-rescue multiplex PCR (arm-PCR) platform from RNA. The input for one-step reverse transcription and amplification was roughly 85-400 ng of either tissue mRNA or PBMC total RNA. Following bead purification, Illumina adapters were added by a secondary multiplex PCR, and libraries between 200 and 400 bp were gel-purified. The libraries contained internal 6-nucleotide barcodes that were used for demultiplexing. The libraries were sequenced on an Illumina MiSeq using 2x220 or 2x250 nucleotide paired-end reads. The paper's processing steps were these. FLASH 1.2.11 was used to merge paired reads, and BWA-MEM then aligned the reads to the GRCh37 human genome before TRA and TRB reads were extracted. For V and J assignment, an IMGT-derived reference of cassette sequences and CDR3 motifs that included pseudogenes was used. Reads were translated in three frames, and productive CDR3s were defined as those with a C...FGXG motif and no stop codons. A clonotype was defined as a unique combination of a V-J cassette pair and a CDR3 amino acid sequence. Filtering of reads was based on Hamming distance, with the threshold set by the sequence error rate of each sample in mapped regions. TCRdb ran its own pipeline on the public reads, namely fastp trimming at Q25 and MiXCR clone calling, and kept in-frame beta chains. Rows are unified per CDR3 protein, each entry keeping the most common DNA and genes. These V and J calls are TCRdb output, not the study's own analysis. Here the sample has a few hundred thousand distinct CDR3 sequences; 41% occur a single time. The ten top clones hold around 12% of the sample.

This clonotype turned up a few times. Its recognized antigen is unknown. It has no much larger one-base neighbor in the sample; base qualities were not kept. This chain is built from TRBV3-1 and TRBJ1-5; D gene: possibly TRBD1, on 6 matching bases. What was sequenced was glioma tissue, nonneoplastic brain tissue, or PBMCs (not recorded which). The source of this sequence is a human donor with low-grade glioma or glioblastoma, undergoing nonglioma brain surgery, or in good health (not recorded which). The CDR3 has the sequence CASSQSIQGQPQHF. The bases read TGTGCCAGCAGCCAATCCATACAGGGCCAGCCCCAGCATTTT.